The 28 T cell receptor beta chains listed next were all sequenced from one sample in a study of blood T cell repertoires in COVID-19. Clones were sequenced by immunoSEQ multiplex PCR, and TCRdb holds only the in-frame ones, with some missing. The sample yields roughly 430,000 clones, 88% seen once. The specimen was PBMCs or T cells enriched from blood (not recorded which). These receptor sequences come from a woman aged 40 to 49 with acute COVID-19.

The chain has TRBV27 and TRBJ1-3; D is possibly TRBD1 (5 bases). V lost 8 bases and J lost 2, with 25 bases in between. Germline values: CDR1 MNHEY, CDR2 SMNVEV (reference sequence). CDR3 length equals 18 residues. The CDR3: CASSITGGSGGAGNTIYF. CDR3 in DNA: TGTGCCAGCTCGATCACAGGAGGGTCTGGAGGAGCTGGAAACACCATATATTTT.

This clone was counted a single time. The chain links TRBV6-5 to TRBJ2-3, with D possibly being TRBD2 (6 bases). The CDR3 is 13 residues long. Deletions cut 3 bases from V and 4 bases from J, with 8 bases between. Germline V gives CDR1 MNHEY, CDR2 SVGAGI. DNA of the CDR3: TGTGCCAGCAGTTATTTAGCGGCAGATACGCAGTATTTT. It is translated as CASSYLAADTQYF.

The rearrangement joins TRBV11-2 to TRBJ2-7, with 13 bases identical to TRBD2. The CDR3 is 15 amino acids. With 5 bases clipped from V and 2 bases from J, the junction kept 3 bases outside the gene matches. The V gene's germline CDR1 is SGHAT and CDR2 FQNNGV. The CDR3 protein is CASSRGLAGTYEQYF. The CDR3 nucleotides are TGTGCCAGCAGCCGGGGACTAGCGGGGACCTACGAGCAGTACTTC.

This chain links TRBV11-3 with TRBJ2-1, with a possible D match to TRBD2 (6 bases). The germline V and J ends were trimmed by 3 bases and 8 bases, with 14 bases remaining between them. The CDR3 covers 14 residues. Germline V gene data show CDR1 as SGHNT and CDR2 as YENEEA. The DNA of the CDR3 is TGTGCCAGCAGCTTTGCGGGGCCGGGGCATGAGCAGTTCTTC. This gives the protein CASSFAGPGHEQFF.

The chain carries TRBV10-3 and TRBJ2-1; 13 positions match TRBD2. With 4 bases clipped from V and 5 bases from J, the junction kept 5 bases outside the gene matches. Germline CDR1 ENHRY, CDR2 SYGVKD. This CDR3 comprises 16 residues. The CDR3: CAISGTSGGADNEQFF. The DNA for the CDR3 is TGTGCCATCAGTGGCACTAGCGGGGGGGCGGACAATGAGCAGTTCTTC.

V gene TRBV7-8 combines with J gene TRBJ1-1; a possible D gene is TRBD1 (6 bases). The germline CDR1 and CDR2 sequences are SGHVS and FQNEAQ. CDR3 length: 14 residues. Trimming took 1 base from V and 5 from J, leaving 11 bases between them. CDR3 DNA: TGTGCCAGCAGCTTAGTGGTCAGGGGAACTGAAGCTTTCTTT. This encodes CASSLVVRGTEAFF. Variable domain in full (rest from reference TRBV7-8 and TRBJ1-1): GAGVSQSPRYKVAKRGQDVALRCDPISGHVSLFWYQQALGQGPEFLTYFQNEAQLDKSGLPSDRFFAERPEGSVSTLKIQRTQQEDSAVYLCASSLVVRGTEAFFGQGTRLTVV.

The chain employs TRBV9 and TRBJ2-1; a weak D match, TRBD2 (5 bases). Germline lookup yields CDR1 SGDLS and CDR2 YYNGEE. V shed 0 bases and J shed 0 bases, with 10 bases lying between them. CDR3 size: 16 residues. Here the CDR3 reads CASSVDEGSSYNEQFF. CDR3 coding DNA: TGTGCCAGCAGCGTAGACGAGGGATCCTCCTACAATGAGCAGTTCTTC.

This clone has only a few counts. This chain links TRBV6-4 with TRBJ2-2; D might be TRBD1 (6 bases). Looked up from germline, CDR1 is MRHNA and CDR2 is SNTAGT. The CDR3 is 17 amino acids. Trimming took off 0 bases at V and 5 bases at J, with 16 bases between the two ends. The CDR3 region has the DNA TGTGCCAGCAGTGACTCGAGTGGGGGACAAGCGACCGGGGAGCTGTTTTTT. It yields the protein CASSDSSGGQATGELFF.

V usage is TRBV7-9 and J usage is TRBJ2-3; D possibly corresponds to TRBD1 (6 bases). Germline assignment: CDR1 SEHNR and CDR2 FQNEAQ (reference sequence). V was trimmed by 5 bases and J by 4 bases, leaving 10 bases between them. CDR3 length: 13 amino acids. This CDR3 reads CASSRAGADTQYF. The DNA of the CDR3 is TGTGCCAGCAGCCGAGCAGGGGCAGATACGCAGTATTTT. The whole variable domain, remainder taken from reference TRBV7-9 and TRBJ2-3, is DTGVSQNPRHKITKRGQNVTFRCDPISEHNRLYWYRQTLGQGPEFLTYFQNEAQLEKSRLLSDRFSAERPKGSFSTLEIQRTEQGDSAMYLCASSRAGADTQYFGPGTRLTVL.

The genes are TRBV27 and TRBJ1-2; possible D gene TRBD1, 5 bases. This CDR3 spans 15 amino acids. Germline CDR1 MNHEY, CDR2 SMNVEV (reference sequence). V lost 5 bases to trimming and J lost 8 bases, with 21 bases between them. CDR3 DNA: TGTGCCAGCAGTCAATCCACCGGGGGGGTTCGGGGCTACACCTTC. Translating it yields CASSQSTGGVRGYTF.

The CDR3 here is CASGASRTGLFYEQFF. The CDR3 DNA follows: TGTGCTAGTGGTGCTTCCAGGACAGGCCTTTTTTATGAGCAGTTCTTC. V usage is TRBV12-5 and J usage is TRBJ2-1; 7 positions match TRBD1. Per the germline V gene, CDR1 is LGHNT and CDR2 is FRNRAP. Unmatched junction bases numbered 15, after V lost 5 bases and J lost 8 bases. This CDR3 spans 16 amino acids.

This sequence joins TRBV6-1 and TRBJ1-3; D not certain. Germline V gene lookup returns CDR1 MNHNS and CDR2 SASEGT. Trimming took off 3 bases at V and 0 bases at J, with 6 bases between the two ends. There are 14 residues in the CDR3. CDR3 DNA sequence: TGTGCCAGCAGTGAGATCTACTCTGGAAACACCATATATTTT. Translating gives CASSEIYSGNTIYF.

The CDR3 spells CASSESSYSGNTIYF. CDR3 sequence (DNA): TGCGCCAGCAGTGAATCTAGCTACTCTGGAAACACCATATATTTT. This chain links TRBV10-2 with TRBJ1-3; the D is unclear. V was cut by 3 bases and J by 0 bases, with 9 bases left in between. The CDR3 has 15 residues. From germline, CDR1 is WSHSY and CDR2 SAAADI.

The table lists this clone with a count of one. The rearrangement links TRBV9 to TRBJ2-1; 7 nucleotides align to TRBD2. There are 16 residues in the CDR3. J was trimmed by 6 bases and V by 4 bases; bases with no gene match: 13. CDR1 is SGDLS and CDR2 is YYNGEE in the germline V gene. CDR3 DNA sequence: TGTGCCAGCAGCCCACGACGGACTAGTAGTTCCAATGAGCAGTTCTTC. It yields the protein CASSPRRTSSSNEQFF. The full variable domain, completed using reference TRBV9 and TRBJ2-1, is DSGVTQTPKHLITATGQRVTLRCSPRSGDLSVYWYQQSLDQGLQFLIQYYNGEERAKGNILERFSAQQFPDLHSELNLSSLELGDSALYFCASSPRRTSSSNEQFFGPGTRLTVL.

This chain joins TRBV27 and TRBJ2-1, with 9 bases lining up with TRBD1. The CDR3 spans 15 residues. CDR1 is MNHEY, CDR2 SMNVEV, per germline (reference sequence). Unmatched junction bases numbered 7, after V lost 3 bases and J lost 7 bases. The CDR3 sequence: CASSLPGTGINEQFF. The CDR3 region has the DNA TGTGCCAGCAGTTTGCCCGGGACAGGGATAAATGAGCAGTTCTTC.

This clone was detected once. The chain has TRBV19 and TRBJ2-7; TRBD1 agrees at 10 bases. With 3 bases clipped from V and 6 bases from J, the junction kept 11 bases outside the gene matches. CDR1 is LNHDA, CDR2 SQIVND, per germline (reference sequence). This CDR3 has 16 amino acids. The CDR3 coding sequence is TGTGCCAGTAGTATTATGGGACAGGGGTCCATGGGCGAGCAGTACTTC. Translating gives CASSIMGQGSMGEQYF.

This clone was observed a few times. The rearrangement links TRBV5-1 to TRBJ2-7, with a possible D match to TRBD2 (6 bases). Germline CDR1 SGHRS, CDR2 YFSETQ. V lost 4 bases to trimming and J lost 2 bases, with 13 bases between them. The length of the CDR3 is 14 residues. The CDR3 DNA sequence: TGCGCCAGCAGCGGTCTCGGAGGGACCTACGAGCAGTACTTC. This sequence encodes CASSGLGGTYEQYF.

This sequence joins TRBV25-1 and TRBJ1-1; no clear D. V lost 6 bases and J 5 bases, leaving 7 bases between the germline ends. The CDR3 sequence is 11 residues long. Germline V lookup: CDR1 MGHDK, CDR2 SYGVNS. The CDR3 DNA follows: TGTGCCAGCAGACTATCAACTGAAGCTTTCTTT. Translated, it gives CASRLSTEAFF.

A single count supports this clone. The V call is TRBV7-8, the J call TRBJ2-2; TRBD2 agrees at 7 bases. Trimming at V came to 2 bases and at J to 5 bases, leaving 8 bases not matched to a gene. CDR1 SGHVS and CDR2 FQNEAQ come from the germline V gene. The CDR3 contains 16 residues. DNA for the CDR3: TGTGCCAGCAGCTTACCTGGCGGGGGAGGGACCGGGGAGCTGTTTTTT. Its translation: CASSLPGGGGTGELFF. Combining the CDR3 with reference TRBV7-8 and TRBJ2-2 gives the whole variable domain GAGVSQSPRYKVAKRGQDVALRCDPISGHVSLFWYQQALGQGPEFLTYFQNEAQLDKSGLPSDRFFAERPEGSVSTLKIQRTQQEDSAVYLCASSLPGGGGTGELFFGEGSRLTVL.

The CDR3 DNA reads TGCGCCAGCAGCCAAGATTCGGGACTAGTGTCAGATACGCAGTATTTT. It translates to CASSQDSGLVSDTQYF. J is TRBJ2-3 and V is TRBV4-1, with TRBD2 matching over 8 bases. CDR1 MGHRA and CDR2 YSYEKL come from the germline V gene. V lost 0 bases and J lost 4; bases outside the gene matches: 6. The CDR3 length is 16 residues.

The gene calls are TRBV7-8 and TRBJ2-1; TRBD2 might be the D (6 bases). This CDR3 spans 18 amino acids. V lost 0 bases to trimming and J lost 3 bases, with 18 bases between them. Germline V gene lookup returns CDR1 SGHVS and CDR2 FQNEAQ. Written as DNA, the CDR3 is TGTGCCAGCAGCTTAGCGGGACTGACTAACCTCGGCTACAATGAGCAGTTCTTC. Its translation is CASSLAGLTNLGYNEQFF.

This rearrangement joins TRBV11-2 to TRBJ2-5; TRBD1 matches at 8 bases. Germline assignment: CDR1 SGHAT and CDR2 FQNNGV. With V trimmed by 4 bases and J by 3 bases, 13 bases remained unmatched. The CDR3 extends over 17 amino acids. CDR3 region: CASSSPGQEALEETQYF. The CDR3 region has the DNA TGTGCCAGCAGCTCCCCGGGACAGGAGGCTCTCGAAGAGACCCAGTACTTC.

This chain's CDR3 is CASSVGTGTYGYTF. DNA for the CDR3: TGTGCCAGCAGCGTTGGGACAGGGACCTATGGCTACACCTTC. The chain links TRBV9 to TRBJ1-2; 9 bases line up with TRBD1. The J segment lost 4 bases and the V segment lost 2 bases, leaving 3 bases of the junction unmatched. The CDR3 covers 14 residues. Germline V gives CDR1 SGDLS, CDR2 YYNGEE.

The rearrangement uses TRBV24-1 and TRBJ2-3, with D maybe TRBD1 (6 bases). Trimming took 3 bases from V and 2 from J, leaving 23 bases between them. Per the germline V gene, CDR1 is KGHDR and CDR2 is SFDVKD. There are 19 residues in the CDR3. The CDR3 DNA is TGTGCCACCAGTGATCACTCGCGTGGGACATTCGCTGCCACAGATACGCAGTATTTT. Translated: CATSDHSRGTFAATDTQYF.

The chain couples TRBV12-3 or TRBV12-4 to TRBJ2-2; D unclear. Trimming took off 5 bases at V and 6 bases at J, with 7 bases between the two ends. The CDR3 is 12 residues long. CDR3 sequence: CASSPFPGELFF. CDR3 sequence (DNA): TGTGCCAGCAGTCCCTTTCCCGGGGAGCTGTTTTTT.

The CDR3 sequence is CASSVAGNTGNTIYF. CDR3 DNA: TGTGCCAGCAGCGTAGCAGGGAATACGGGAAACACCATATATTTT. The rearrangement links TRBV9 to TRBJ1-3; weak D call: TRBD1 (5 bases). CDR3 length equals 15 residues. The germline gives CDR1 SGDLS, CDR2 YYNGEE. Between the trimmed V and J ends, which lost 0 bases and 4 bases, there was a span of 11 bases.

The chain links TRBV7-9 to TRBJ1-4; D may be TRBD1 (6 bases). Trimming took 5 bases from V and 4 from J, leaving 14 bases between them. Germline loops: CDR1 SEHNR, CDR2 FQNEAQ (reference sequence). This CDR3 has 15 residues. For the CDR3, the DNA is TGTGCCAGCAGCCGGACCCAGGGGAATAATGAAAAACTGTTTTTT. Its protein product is CASSRTQGNNEKLFF.

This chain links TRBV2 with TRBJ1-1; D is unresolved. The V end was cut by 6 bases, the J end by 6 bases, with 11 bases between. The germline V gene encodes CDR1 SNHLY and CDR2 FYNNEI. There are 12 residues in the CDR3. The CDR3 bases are TGTGCCAGCAGGCCGCTACTAGCTGAAGCTTTCTTT. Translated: CASRPLLAEAFF.